Listed below are T cell receptor beta chains from one sample, sequenced in a study of PD-1 blockade in mismatch repair-deficient tumors. The method was immunoSEQ multiplex PCR; TCRdb's version includes in-frame clones alone and lacks a portion of them. The sample holds 120,000 or so clones; about 85% are singletons and the top ten take roughly 13%. The specimen comprised peripheral blood, sampled 44 weeks after starting pembrolizumab. The receptors come from an adult with mismatch repair-deficient cancer. Each CDR3 is given without its conserved first and last residue.

V: TRBV15
J: TRBJ2-5
CDR3: ATSRVGQQETQY

V: TRBV20-1
J: TRBJ1-2
CDR3: SASGRDGYT

V: TRBV25-1
J: TRBJ2-3
CDR3: ASSGFDTQY

V: TRBV19
J: TRBJ1-4
CDR3: ASSYGTRDEKLF

V: TRBV5-6
J: TRBJ2-3
CDR3: ASSPLFTDTQY

V: TRBV28
J: TRBJ2-1
CDR3: ASSLPGTSADNEQF

V: TRBV9
J: TRBJ2-7
CDR3: ASSVGQVATYEQY

V: TRBV4-1
J: TRBJ2-7
CDR3: ASSQRLRDYEQY

V: TRBV9
J: TRBJ2-5
CDR3: ASSGGTATKRQETQY

V: TRBV7-3
J: TRBJ2-2
CDR3: ASSLSPNSGDDGELF

V: TRBV5-1
J: TRBJ2-1
CDR3: ASSLVGDEQF

V: TRBV27
J: TRBJ1-5
CDR3: ASGRTPAQPQH

V: TRBV28
J: TRBJ2-7
CDR3: ASSLGGKQY

V: TRBV13
J: TRBJ2-7
CDR3: ASSTGQDPTYEQY

V: TRBV5-4
J: TRBJ2-3
CDR3: ASSLRTGGHGDTQY

V: TRBV6-6
J: TRBJ2-7
CDR3: ASSTLGGDGEQY

V: TRBV29-1
J: TRBJ1-1
CDR3: SVDRTTEAF

V: TRBV5-4
J: TRBJ2-7
CDR3: ASGRQGSYEQY

V: TRBV6-6
J: TRBJ2-5
CDR3: ASRVGVEQTQY

V: TRBV21-1
J: TRBJ2-4
CDR3: ASSKGYIVIQY

V: TRBV12-5
J: TRBJ2-1
CDR3: ASGLVLWASGRNNEQF

V: TRBV5-6
J: TRBJ2-3
CDR3: ASSSSSGDTQY

V: TRBV7-6
J: TRBJ2-7
CDR3: ASSLGGSTYEQY

V: TRBV7-8
J: TRBJ2-3
CDR3: ASSSGTYTQY

V: TRBV27
J: TRBJ2-7
CDR3: ASSSPRDRGYEQY

V: TRBV5-4
J: TRBJ1-2
CDR3: ASSLEANYGYT

V: TRBV4-3
J: TRBJ2-7
CDR3: ASSQEPGTGGYEQY

V: TRBV18
J: TRBJ2-6
CDR3: ASSLGANVLT

V: TRBV19
J: TRBJ2-7
CDR3: ASSIVPSSGSSYEQY

V: TRBV2
J: TRBJ1-5
CDR3: ASDRGSSNQPQH

V: TRBV6-7
J: TRBJ2-1
CDR3: ASSRGGTSGRVETSYNEQF

V: TRBV4-1
J: TRBJ2-1
CDR3: ASSLYVGNQQF

V: TRBV11-2
J: TRBJ2-1
CDR3: ASSVHRDTHNEQF

V: TRBV2
J: TRBJ2-2
CDR3: ASTWQNTGELF

V: TRBV5-1
J: TRBJ1-2
CDR3: ASSLSPGRSYGYT

V: TRBV15
J: TRBJ2-2
CDR3: ATRRTGLAGGSTGELF

V: TRBV10-3
J: TRBJ1-1
CDR3: AISEALWGEAF

V: TRBV27
J: TRBJ2-7
CDR3: ASSLGGPYEQY

V: TRBV11-2
J: TRBJ1-4
CDR3: ASSRGGTQGEKLF

V: TRBV28
J: TRBJ1-5
CDR3: ASSLAGLNQPQH

V: TRBV25-1
J: TRBJ1-2
CDR3: ASSTGTYGYT

V: TRBV21-1
J: TRBJ2-7
CDR3: ASSFPTGVPTYEQY

V: TRBV27
J: TRBJ2-3
CDR3: ASSLSHTDTQY

V: TRBV18
J: TRBJ2-7
CDR3: ASSPRGWEQY

V: TRBV7-9
J: TRBJ2-3
CDR3: ASSDPRTGEFPDTQY

V: TRBV7-9
J: TRBJ1-4
CDR3: ASSTPEALGEKLF

V: TRBV5-1
J: TRBJ2-3
CDR3: ASTLGGGDTQY

V: TRBV30
J: TRBJ2-7
CDR3: AWSTGQGYEQY